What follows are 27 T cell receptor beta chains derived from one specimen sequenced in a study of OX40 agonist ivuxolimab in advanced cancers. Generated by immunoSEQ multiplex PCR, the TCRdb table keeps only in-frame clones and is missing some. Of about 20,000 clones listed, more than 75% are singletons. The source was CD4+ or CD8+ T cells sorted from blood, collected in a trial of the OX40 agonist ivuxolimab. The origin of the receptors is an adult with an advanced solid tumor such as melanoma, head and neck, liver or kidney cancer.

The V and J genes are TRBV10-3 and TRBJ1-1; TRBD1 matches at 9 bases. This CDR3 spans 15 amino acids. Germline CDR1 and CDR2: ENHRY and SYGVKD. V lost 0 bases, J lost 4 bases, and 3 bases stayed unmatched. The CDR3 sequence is CAISESGTGSTEAFF. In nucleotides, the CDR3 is TGTGCCATCAGTGAGTCGGGGACAGGGAGCACTGAAGCTTTCTTT.

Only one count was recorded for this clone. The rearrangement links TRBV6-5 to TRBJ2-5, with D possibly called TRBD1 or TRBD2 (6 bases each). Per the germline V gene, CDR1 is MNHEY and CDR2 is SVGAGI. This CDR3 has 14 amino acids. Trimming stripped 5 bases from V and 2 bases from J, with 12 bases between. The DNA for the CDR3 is TGTGCCAGCAGTGGGTGGGGGGCACAAGAGACCCAGTACTTC. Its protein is CASSGWGAQETQYF.

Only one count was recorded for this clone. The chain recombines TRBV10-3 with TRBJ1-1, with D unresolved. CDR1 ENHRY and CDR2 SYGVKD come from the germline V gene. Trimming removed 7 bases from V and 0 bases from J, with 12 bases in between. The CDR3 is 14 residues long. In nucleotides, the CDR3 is TGTGCCATCAATGTGGCAGGACTGAACACTGAAGCTTTCTTT. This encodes CAINVAGLNTEAFF.

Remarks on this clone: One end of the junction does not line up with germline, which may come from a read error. This CDR3 is CASSDRLAGGAETQYF. DNA for the CDR3: TGTGCTAGCAGCGACCGACTAGCGGGGGGGGCGGAGACCCAGTACTTC. V usage is TRBV7-7 and J usage is TRBJ2-5; TRBD2 matches 14 bases. Per the germline V gene, CDR1 is SSHAT and CDR2 is FNYEAQ (reference sequence). CDR3 size: 16 residues.

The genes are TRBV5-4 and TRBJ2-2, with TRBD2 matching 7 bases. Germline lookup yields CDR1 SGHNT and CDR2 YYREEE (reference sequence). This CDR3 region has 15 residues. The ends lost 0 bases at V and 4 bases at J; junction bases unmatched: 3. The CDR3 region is CASSLELASTGELFF. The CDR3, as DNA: TGTGCCAGCAGCTTGGAACTAGCGTCCACCGGGGAGCTGTTTTTT.

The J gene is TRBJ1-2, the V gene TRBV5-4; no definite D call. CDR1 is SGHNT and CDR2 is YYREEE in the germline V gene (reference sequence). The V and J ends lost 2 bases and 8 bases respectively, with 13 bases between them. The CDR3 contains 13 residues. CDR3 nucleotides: TGTGCCAGCAGCTTCGACTCGGACCTCGGCTACACCTTC. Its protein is CASSFDSDLGYTF.

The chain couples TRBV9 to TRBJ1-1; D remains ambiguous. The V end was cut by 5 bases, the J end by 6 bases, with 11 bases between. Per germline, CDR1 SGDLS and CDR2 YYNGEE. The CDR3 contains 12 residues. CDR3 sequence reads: CASSAMEAEAFF. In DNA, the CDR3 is TGTGCCAGCAGTGCAATGGAGGCTGAAGCTTTCTTT.

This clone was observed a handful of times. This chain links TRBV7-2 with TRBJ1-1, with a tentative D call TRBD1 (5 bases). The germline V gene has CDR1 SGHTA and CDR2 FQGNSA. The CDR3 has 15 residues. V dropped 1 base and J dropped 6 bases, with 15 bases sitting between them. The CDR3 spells CASSLVVRGGPEAFF. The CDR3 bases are TGTGCCAGCAGCTTAGTGGTTAGGGGAGGGCCTGAAGCTTTCTTT.

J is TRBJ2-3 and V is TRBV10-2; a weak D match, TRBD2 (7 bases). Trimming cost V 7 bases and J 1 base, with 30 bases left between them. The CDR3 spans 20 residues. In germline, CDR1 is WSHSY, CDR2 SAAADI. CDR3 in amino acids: CASTPEVSGGALFGTDTQYF. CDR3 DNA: TGCGCCAGCACCCCGGAGGTCAGTGGGGGGGCCTTATTCGGCACAGATACGCAGTATTTT.

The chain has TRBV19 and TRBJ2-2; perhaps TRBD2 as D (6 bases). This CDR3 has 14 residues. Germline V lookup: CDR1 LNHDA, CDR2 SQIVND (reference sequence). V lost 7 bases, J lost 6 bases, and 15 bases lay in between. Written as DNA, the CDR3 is TGTGCCAGTACTAACGTGGGGGGACCCGGGGAGCTGTTTTTT. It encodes CASTNVGGPGELFF.

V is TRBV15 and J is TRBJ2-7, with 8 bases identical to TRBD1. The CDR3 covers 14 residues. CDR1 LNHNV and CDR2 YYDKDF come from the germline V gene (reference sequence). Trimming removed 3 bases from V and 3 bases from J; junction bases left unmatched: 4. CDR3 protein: CATSRETGVYEQYF. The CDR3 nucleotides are TGTGCCACCAGCAGGGAGACAGGGGTCTACGAGCAGTACTTC.

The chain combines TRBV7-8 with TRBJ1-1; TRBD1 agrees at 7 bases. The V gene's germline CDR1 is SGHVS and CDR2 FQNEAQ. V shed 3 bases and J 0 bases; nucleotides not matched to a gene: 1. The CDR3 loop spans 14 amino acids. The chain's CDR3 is CASSLGQMNTEAFF. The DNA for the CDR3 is TGTGCCAGCAGCTTGGGACAGATGAACACTGAAGCTTTCTTT.

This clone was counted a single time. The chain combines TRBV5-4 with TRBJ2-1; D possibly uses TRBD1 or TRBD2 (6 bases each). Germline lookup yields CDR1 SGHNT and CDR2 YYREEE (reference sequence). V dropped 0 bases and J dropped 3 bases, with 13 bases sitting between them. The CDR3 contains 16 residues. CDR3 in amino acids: CASSLAVGGHYNEQFF. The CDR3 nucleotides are TGTGCCAGCAGCTTGGCCGTGGGGGGACACTACAATGAGCAGTTCTTC.

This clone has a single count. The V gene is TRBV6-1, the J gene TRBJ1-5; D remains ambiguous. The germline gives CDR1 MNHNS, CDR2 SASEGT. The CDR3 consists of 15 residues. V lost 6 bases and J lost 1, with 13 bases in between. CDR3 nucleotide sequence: TGTGCCAGCAGAATCCAGGCTGGGAGCAATCAGCCCCAGCATTTT. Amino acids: CASRIQAGSNQPQHF.

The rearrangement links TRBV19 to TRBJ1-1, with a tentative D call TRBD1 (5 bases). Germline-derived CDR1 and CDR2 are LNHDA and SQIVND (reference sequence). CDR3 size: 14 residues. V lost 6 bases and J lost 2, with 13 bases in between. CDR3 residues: CASSWIGGNTEAFF. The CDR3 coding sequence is TGTGCCAGTAGCTGGATCGGGGGAAACACTGAAGCTTTCTTT.

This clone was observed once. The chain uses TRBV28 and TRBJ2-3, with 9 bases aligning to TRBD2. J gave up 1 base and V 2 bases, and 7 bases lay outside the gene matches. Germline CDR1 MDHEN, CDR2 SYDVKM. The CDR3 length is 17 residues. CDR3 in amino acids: CASSLKVSGGRTDTQYF. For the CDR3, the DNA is TGTGCCAGCAGTTTAAAAGTCAGCGGGGGGCGCACAGATACGCAGTATTTT.

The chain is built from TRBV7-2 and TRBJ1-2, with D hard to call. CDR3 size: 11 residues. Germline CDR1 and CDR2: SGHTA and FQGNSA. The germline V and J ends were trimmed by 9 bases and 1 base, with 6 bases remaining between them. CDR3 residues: CASTDNYGYTF. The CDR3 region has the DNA TGTGCCAGTACCGATAACTATGGCTACACCTTC.

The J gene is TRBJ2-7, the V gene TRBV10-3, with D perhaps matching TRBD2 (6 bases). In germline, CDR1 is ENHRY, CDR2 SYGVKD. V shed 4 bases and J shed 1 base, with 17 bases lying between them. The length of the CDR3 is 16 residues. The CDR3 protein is CAISGGNAGRSYEQYF. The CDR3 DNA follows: TGTGCCATCAGTGGGGGCAACGCAGGGAGGTCCTACGAGCAGTACTTC.

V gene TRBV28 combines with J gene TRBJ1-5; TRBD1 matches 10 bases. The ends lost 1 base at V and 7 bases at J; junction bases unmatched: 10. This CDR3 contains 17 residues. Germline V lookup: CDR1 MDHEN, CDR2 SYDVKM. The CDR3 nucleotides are TGTGCCAGCAGTTTATTGGTGACAGGGGGCGCTGAACAGCCCCAGCATTTT. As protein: CASSLLVTGGAEQPQHF.

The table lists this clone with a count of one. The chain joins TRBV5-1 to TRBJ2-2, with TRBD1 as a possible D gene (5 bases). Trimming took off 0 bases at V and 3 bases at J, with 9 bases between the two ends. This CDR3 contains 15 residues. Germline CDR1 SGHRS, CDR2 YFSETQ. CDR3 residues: CASSLEPTDTGELFF. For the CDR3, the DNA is TGCGCCAGCAGCTTGGAGCCGACAGACACCGGGGAGCTGTTTTTT. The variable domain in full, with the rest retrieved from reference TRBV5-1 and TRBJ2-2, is KAGVTQTPRYLIKTRGQQVTLSCSPISGHRSVSWYQQTPGQGLQFLFEYFSETQRNKGNFPGRFSGRQFSNSRSEMNVSTLELGDSALYLCASSLEPTDTGELFFGEGSRLTVL.

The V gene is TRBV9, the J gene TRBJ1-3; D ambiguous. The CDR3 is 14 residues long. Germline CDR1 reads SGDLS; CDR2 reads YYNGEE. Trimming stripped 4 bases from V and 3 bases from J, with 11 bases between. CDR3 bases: TGTGCCAGCAGCCCCCACCTGGGTGGAAACACCATATATTTT. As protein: CASSPHLGGNTIYF.

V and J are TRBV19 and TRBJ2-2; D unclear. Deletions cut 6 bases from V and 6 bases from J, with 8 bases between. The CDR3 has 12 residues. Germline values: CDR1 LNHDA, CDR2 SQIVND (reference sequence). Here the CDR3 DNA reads TGTGCCAGTAGGGACCTCCCCGGGGAGCTGTTTTTT. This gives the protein CASRDLPGELFF.

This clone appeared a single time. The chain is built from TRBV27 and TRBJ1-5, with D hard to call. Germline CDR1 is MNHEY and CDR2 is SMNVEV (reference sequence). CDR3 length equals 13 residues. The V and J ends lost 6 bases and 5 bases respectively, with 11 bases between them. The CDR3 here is CASSLGRHQPQHF. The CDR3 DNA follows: TGTGCCAGCAGCCTAGGGAGACATCAGCCCCAGCATTTT.

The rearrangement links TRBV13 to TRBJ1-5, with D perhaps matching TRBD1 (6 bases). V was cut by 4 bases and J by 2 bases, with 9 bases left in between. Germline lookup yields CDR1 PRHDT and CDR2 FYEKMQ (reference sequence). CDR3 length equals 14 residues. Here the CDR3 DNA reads TGTGCCAGCAGCTCCGGGGGCGGCAATCAGCCCCAGCATTTT. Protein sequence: CASSSGGGNQPQHF.

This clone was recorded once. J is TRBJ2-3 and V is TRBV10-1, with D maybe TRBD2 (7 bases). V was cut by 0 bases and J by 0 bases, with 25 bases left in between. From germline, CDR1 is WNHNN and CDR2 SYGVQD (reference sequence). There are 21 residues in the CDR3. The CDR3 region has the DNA TGCGCCAGCAGTGAGTCGCTCTCATGGACTAGTGGGGGGCCGAGCACAGATACGCAGTATTTT. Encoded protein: CASSESLSWTSGGPSTDTQYF.

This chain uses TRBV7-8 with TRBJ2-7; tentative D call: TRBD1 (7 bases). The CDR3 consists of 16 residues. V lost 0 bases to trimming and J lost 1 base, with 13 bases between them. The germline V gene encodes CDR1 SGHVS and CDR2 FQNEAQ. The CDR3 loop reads CASSLARRDSSYEQYF. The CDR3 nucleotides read TGTGCCAGCAGCTTAGCGAGGAGGGACAGTTCCTACGAGCAGTACTTC.

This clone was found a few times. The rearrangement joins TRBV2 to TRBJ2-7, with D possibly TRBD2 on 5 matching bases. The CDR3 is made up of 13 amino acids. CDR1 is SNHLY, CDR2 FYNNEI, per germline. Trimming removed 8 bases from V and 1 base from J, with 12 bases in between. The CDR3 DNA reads TGTGCCAGCGAAGCTCCGGGGTCCTACGAGCAGTACTTC. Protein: CASEAPGSYEQYF.